This T cell receptor beta chain is from a study of OX40 agonist ivuxolimab in advanced cancers. Study context: The patients got ivuxolimab, which is an agonistic anti-OX40 (CD134) antibody. At 65% to 85% male, the cohort had a mean age of about 60 years, ranging from roughly 20 to 90. Points from the study as a whole: CD8+ T cells (on average) carried more expanded clones than CD4+ T cells.

A word on this clone: Its matching antigen is unknown.

The length of the CDR3 is 13 residues. The V gene's germline CDR1 is MNHEY and CDR2 SMNVEV (reference sequence). V lost 4 bases, J lost 4 bases, and 11 bases lay in between. Using immunoSEQ multiplex PCR, the repertoire was profiled, and TCRdb retains in-frame clones only, with some absent. The sample records some 90,000 clones, around nine tenths being singletons. This sequence joins TRBV27 and TRBJ2-7; unclear D gene. The material was CD4+ or CD8+ T cells sorted from blood, obtained in a trial of the OX40 agonist ivuxolimab. The clonotype was recovered from an adult with an advanced solid tumor such as melanoma, head and neck, liver or kidney cancer. CDR3 DNA: TGTGCCAGCAGTTCCCCCCCCCGGTACGAGCAGTACTTC. Encoded protein: CASSSPPRYEQYF.